The 4 T cell receptor beta chains in this list originate from one sample, sequenced in a study of a mutant IDH1 vaccine in newly diagnosed glioma. Noted time point: week 47, end of study. Vaccinated patients received 300 ug of mutant IDH1 20-mer peptide per dose, with topical imiquimod. TCRdb's copy holds only in-frame clones and misses some; the assay was immunoSEQ multiplex PCR. The sample includes 75,000 to 95,000 clones, over 85% seen only once; the top ten take roughly 0.81%. Which antigens these TCRs recognize remains unknown. The sequenced sample was PBMCs, obtained from a glioma patient whose treatment included an IDH1 peptide vaccine. All receptors come from a woman in her forties or fifties with glioma.

This clone was observed once. The chain uses TRBV30 and TRBJ2-7; D not resolved. The CDR3 totals 14 residues. V dropped 3 bases and J dropped 5 bases, with 17 bases sitting between them. The germline V gene has CDR1 GTSNPN and CDR2 SVGIG (reference sequence). The CDR3 region is CAWRGILSDHEQYF. The CDR3 DNA reads as TGTGCCTGGAGGGGAATACTCAGCGATCACGAGCAGTACTTC.

The chain joins TRBV19 to TRBJ2-2; tentative D call: TRBD1 (6 bases). Per the germline V gene, CDR1 is LNHDA and CDR2 is SQIVND (reference sequence). This CDR3 contains 16 residues. V gave up 0 bases and J gave up 4 bases, with 12 bases separating them. This CDR3 is CASSIETRGVTGELFF. CDR3 nucleotides: TGTGCCAGTAGTATAGAGACCAGGGGAGTCACCGGGGAGCTGTTTTTT.

The chain recombines TRBV28 with TRBJ1-5; D perhaps matches TRBD1 (5 bases). The germline V gene has CDR1 MDHEN and CDR2 SYDVKM. The ends were cut back, 4 bases at V and 5 bases at J, with 9 bases in the middle. The CDR3 runs 13 residues. This CDR3 reads CASSSGTDQPQHF. The DNA of the CDR3 is TGTGCCAGCAGTTCAGGGACTGATCAGCCCCAGCATTTT.

The chain has TRBV6-1 and TRBJ2-3; 7 nucleotides align to TRBD1. The CDR3 covers 14 residues. CDR1 MNHNS and CDR2 SASEGT come from the germline V gene. V lost 7 bases to trimming and J lost 0 bases; unmatched junction nucleotides: 4. The CDR3 sequence is CASNDRDSTDTQYF. Here the CDR3 DNA reads TGTGCCAGCAACGACAGGGATAGCACAGATACGCAGTATTTT.